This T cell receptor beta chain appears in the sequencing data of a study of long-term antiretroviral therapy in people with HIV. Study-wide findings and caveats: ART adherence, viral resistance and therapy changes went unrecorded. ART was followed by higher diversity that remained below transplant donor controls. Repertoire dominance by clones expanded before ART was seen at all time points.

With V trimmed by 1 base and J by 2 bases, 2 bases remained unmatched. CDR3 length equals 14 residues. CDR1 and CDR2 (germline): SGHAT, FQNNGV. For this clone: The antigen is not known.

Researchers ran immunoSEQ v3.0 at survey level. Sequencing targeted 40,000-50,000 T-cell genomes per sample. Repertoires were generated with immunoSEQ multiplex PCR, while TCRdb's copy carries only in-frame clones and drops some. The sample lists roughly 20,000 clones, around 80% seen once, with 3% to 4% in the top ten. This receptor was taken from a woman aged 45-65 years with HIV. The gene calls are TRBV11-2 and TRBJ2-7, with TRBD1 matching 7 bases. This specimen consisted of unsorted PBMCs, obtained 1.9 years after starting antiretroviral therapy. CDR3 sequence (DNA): TGTGCCAGCAGCTTAGGTACAGGGGCCTACGAGCAGTACTTC. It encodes CASSLGTGAYEQYF.